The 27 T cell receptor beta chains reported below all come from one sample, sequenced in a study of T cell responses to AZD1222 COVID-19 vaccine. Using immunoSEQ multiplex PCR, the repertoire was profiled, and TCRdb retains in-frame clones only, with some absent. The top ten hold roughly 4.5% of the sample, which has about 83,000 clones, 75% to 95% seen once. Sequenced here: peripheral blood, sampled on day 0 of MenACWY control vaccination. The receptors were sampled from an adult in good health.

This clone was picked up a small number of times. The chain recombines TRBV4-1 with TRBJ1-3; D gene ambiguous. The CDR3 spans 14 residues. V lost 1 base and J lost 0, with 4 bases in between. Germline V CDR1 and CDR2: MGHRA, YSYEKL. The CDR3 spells CASSQGLSGNTIYF. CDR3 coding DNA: TGCGCCAGCAGCCAAGGCCTCTCTGGAAACACCATATATTTT.

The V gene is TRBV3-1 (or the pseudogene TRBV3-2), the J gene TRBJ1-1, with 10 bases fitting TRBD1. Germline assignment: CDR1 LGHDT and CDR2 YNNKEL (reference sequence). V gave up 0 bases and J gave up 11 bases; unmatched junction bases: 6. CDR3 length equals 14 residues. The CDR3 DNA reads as TGTGCCAGCAGCCAAGATTTGGGACAGGGGCGGGCTTTCTTT. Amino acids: CASSQDLGQGRAFF.

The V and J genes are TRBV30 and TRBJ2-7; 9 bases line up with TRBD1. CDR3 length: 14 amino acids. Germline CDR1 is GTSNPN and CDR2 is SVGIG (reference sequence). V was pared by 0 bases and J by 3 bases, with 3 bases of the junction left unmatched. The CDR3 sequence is CAWSVRDRVYEQYF. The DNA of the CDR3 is TGTGCCTGGAGTGTAAGGGACAGGGTCTACGAGCAGTACTTC.

The chain's CDR3 is CASSFVQSNQPQHF. CDR3 nucleotides: TGTGCCAGCTCCTTTGTGCAGAGCAATCAGCCCCAGCATTTT. This chain connects TRBV5-5 to TRBJ1-5, with unresolved D. The CDR3 loop spans 14 amino acids. Germline V gives CDR1 SGHKS, CDR2 YYEKEE (reference sequence). V was clipped by 7 bases and J by 1 base, with 12 bases between them.

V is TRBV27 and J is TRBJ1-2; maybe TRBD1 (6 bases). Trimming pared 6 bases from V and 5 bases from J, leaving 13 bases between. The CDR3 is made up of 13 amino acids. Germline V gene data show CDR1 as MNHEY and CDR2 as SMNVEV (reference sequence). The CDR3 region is CASSPNQGYGYTF. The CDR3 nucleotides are TGTGCCAGCAGCCCCAACCAGGGGTATGGCTACACCTTC.

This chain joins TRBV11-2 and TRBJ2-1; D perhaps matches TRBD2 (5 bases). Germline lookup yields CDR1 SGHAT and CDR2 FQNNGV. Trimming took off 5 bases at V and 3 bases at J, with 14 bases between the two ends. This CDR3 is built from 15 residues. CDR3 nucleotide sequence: TGTGCCAGCAGCCCCCTGCGAGGGATCTACAATGAGCAGTTCTTC. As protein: CASSPLRGIYNEQFF.

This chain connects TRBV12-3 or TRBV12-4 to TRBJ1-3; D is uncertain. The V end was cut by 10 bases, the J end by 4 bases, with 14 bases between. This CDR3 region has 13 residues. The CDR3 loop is CANTGMPGNTIYF. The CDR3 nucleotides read TGTGCCAACACCGGTATGCCCGGAAACACCATATATTTT.

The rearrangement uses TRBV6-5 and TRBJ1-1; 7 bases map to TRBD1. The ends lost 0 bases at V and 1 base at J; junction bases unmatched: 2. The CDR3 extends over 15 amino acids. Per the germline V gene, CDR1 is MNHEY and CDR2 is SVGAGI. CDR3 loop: CASSYSGQPNTEAFF. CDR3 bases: TGTGCCAGCAGTTACTCGGGACAGCCGAACACTGAAGCTTTCTTT.

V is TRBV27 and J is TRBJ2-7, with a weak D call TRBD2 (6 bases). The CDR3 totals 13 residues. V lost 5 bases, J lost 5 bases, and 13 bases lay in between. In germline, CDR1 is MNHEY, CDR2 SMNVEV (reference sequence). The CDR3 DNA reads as TGTGCCAGCAGTCCCTGGGGAGGTAACGAGCAGTACTTC. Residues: CASSPWGGNEQYF.

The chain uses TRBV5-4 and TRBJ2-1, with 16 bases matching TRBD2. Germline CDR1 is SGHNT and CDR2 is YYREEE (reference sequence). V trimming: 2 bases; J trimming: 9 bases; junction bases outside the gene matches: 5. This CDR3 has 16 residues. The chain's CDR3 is CASSLGTSGRAAEQFF. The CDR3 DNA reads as TGTGCCAGCAGCTTAGGGACTAGCGGGAGGGCCGCTGAGCAGTTCTTC.

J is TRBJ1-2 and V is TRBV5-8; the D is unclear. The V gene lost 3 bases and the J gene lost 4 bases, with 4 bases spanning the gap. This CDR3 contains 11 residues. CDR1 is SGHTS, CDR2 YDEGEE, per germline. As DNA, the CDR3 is TGTGCCAGCAGCTCCGCCTATGGCTACACCTTC. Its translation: CASSSAYGYTF. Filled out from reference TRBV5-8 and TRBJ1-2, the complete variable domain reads EAGVTQSPTHLIKTRGQQATLRCSPISGHTSVYWYQQALGLGLQFLLWYDEGEERNRGNFPPRFSGRQFPNYSSELNVNALELEDSALYLCASSSAYGYTFGSGTRLTVV.

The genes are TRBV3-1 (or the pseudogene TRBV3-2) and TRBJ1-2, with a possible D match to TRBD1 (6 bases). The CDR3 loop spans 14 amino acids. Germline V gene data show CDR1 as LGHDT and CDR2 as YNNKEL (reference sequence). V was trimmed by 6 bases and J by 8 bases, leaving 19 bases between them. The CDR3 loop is CASSPEPGVRGYTF. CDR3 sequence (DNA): TGTGCCAGCAGTCCTGAACCAGGGGTGAGAGGCTACACCTTC.

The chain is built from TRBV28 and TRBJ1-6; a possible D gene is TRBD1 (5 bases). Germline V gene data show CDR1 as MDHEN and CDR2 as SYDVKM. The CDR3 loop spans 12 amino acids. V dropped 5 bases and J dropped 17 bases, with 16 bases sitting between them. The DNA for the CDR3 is TGTGCCAGCAGTATCCTCGGGGACCCAGTCCACTTT. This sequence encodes CASSILGDPVHF. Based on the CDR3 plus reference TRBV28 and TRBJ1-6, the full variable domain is DVKVTQSSRYLVKRTGEKVFLECVQDMDHENMFWYRQDPGLGLRLIYFSYDVKMKEKGDIPEGYSVSREKKERFSLILESASTNQTSMYLCASSILGDPVHFGNGTRLTVT.

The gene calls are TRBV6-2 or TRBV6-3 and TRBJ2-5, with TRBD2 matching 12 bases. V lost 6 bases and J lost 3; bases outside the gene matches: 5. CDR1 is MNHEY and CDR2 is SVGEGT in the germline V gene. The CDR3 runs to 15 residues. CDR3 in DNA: TGTGCCAGCAGCGGTCCTAGCGGGAGGGAAGAGACCCAGTACTTC. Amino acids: CASSGPSGREETQYF.

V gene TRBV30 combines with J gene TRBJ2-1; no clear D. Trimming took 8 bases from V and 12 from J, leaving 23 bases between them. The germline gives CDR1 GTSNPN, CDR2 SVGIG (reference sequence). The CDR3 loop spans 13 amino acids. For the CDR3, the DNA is TGTGCCGTCCCCCTCCCCAGTCCCCACGGGCAGTTCTTC. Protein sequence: CAVPLPSPHGQFF.

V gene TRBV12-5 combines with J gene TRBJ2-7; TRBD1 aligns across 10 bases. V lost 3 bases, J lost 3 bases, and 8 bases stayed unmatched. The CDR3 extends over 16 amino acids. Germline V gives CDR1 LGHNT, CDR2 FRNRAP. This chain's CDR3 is CASGFNSGTGDYEQYF. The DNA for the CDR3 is TGTGCTAGTGGTTTCAACTCCGGGACAGGGGACTACGAGCAGTACTTC.

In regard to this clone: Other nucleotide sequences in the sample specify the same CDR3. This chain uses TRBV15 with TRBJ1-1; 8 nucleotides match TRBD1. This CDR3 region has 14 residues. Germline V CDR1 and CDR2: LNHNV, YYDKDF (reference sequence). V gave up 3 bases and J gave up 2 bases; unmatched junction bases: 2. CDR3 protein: CATSRDRANTEAFF. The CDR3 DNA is TGTGCCACCAGCAGGGACAGGGCCAACACTGAAGCTTTCTTT. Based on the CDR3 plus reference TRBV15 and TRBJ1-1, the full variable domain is DAMVIQNPRYQVTQFGKPVTLSCSQTLNHNVMYWYQQKSSQAPKLLFHYYDKDFNNEADTPDNFQSRRPNTSFCFLDIRSPGLGDTAMYLCATSRDRANTEAFFGQGTRLTVV.

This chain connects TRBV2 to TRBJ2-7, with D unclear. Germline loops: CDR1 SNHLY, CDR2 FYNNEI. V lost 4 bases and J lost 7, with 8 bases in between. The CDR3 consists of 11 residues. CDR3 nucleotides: TGTGCCAGCAGTGTTGCGCGAGAGCAGTACTTC. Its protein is CASSVAREQYF.

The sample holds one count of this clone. This CDR3 is CASSLSGQGGYGYTF. The DNA of the CDR3 is TGTGCCAGCAGTTTGTCGGGACAGGGGGGCTATGGCTACACCTTC. J is TRBJ1-2 and V is TRBV27, with TRBD1 matching 11 bases. The CDR3 contains 15 residues. Germline CDR1 reads MNHEY; CDR2 reads SMNVEV (reference sequence). The V gene end was trimmed by 3 bases and the J gene end by 4 bases; junction bases not matched to a gene: 4.

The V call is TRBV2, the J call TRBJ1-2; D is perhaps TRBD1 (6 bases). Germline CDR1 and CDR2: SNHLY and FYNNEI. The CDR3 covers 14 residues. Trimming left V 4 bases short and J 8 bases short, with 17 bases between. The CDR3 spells CASSAQGSLVGYTF. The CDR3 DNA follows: TGTGCCAGCAGTGCTCAGGGGTCCCTAGTCGGCTACACCTTC.

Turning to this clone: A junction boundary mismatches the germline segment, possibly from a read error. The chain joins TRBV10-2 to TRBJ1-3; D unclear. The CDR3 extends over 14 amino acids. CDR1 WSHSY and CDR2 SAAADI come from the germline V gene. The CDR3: CASSGGVLGSTIYF. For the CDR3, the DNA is TGCGCCAGCAGTGGGGGTGTTCTAGGAAGCACCATATATTTT.

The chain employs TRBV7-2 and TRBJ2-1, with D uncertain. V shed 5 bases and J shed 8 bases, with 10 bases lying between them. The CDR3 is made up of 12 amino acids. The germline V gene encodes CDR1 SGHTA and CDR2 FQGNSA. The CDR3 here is CASSHDGYEQFF. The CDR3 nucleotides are TGTGCCAGCAGCCACGACGGCTATGAGCAGTTCTTC.

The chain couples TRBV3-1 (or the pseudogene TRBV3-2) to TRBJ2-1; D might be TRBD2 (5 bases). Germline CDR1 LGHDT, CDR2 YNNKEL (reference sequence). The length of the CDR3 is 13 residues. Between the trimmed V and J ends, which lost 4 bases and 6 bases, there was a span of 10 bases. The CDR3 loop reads CASSLTRVNEQFF. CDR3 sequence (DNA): TGTGCCAGCAGCCTTACTAGAGTCAATGAGCAGTTCTTC.

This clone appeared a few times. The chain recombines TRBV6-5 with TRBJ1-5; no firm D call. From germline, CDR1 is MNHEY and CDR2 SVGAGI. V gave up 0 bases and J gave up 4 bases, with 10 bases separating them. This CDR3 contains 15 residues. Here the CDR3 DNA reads TGTGCCAGCAGTTACTCTCCAACGCGAAATCAGCCCCAGCATTTT. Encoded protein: CASSYSPTRNQPQHF.

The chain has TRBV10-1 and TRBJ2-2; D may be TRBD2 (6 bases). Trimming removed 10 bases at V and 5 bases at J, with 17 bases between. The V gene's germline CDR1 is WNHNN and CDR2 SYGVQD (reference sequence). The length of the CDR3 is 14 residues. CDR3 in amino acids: CATSTEGLTGELFF. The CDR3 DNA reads TGCGCCACCTCGACGGAGGGATTGACCGGGGAGCTGTTTTTT.

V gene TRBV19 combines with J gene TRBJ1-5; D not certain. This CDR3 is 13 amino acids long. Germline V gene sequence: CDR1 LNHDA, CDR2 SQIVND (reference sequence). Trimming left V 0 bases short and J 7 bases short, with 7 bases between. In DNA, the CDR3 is TGTGCCAGTAGTATAGATCGACGACAGCCCCAGCATTTT. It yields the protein CASSIDRRQPQHF.

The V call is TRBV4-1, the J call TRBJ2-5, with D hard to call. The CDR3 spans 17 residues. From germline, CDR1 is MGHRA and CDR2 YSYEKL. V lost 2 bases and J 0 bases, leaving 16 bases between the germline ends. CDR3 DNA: TGCGCCAGCAGCCAACAGAAGACGTCCCAGGACCAAGAGACCCAGTACTTC. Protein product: CASSQQKTSQDQETQYF.